This TCR beta chain originates from a study of identical twins. Broader study findings: Model-predicted out-of-frame TCR alpha sharing fell below observed values in monozygotic twins. Where beta out-of-frame sequences were concerned, excess twin sharing was weaker.

With 4 bases removed from V and 1 base from J, the gap between germline ends came to 13 bases. The CDR3 sequence is 15 residues long. The germline V gene encodes CDR1 MNHEY and CDR2 SVGAGI. For this clonotype: Its antigen is still unknown.

TCRdb re-derived calls from the 5' RACE reads in MiXCR, one entry per CDR3 protein. The sample holds a few hundred thousand distinct CDR3 sequences, around 9.7% seen once. The data also belong to a second study, concerning yellow fever vaccine responses in identical twins.

Sequenced material: CD8+ T cells sorted from blood. The receptor was isolated from a woman under 30 in good health. The chain is built from TRBV6-5 and TRBJ1-1; no clear D. The CDR3 is CASSSADFPNTEAFF. The CDR3 DNA reads as TGTGCCAGCAGTTCCGCGGACTTTCCGAACACTGAAGCTTTCTTT.